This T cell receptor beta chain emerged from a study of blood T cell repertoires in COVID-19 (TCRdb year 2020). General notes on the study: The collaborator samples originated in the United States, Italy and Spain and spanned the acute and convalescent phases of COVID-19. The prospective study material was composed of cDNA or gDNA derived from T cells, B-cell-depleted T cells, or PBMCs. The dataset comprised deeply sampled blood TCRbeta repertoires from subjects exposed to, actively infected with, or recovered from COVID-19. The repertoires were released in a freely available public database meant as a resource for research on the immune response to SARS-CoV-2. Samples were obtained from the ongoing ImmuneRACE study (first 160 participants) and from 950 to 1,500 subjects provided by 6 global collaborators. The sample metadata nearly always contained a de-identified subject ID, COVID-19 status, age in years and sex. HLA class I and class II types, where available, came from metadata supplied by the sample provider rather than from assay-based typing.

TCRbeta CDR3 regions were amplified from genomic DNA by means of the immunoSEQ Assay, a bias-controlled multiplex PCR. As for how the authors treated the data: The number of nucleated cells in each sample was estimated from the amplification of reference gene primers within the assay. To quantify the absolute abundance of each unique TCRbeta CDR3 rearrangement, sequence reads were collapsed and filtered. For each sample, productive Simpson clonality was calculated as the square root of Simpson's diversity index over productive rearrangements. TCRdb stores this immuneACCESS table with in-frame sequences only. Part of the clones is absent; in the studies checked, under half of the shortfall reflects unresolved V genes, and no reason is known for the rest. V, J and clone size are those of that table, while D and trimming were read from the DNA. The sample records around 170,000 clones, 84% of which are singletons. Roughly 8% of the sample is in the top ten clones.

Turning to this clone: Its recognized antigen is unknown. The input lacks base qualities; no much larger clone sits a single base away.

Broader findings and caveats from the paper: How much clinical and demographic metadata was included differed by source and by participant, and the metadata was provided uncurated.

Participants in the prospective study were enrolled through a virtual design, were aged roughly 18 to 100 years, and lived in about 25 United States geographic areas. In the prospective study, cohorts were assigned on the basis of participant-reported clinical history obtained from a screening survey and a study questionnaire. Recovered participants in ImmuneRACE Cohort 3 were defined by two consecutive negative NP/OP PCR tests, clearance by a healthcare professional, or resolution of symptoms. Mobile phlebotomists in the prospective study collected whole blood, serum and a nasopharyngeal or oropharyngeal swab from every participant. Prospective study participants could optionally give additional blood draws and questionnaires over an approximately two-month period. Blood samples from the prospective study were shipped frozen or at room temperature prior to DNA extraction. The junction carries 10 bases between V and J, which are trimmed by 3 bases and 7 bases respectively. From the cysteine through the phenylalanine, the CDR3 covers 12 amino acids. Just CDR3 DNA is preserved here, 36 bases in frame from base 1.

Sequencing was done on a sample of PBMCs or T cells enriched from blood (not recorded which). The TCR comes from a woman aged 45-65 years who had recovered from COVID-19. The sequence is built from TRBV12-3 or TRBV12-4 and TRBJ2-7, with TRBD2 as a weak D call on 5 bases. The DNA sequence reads TGTGCCAGCAGTTTTTACAGAGGGGAGCAGTACTTC. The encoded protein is CASSFYRGEQYF.